One and the same sample provided the 17 T cell receptor beta chains below, sequenced in a study of blood T cell repertoires in COVID-19. The assay was immunoSEQ multiplex PCR, and TCRdb's table has in-frame clones only and misses some. This sample has about 130,000 clones; over 70% occur once, and the top ten carry under 4.5%. Sample: peripheral blood. Every receptor here comes from a woman aged 45-65 years with acute or convalescent COVID-19.

This chain links TRBV13 with TRBJ1-5, with D uncertain. This CDR3 contains 14 residues. Germline V gene data show CDR1 as PRHDT and CDR2 as FYEKMQ (reference sequence). V was cut by 2 bases and J by 4 bases, with 9 bases left in between. DNA for the CDR3: TGTGCCAGCAGCTTAAGAGGGTTTAATCAGCCCCAGCATTTT. Residues: CASSLRGFNQPQHF.

J is TRBJ2-1 and V is TRBV3-1 (or the pseudogene TRBV3-2), with 13 bases fitting TRBD2. This CDR3 contains 16 residues. Trimming cost V 4 bases and J 5 bases; bases outside gene matches: 5. Germline V gene lookup returns CDR1 LGHDT and CDR2 YNNKEL (reference sequence). The CDR3 DNA reads TGTGCCAGCAGCCGCGGACTAGCGGGAGCCAACAATGAGCAGTTCTTC. This codes for CASSRGLAGANNEQFF.

In DNA, the CDR3 is TGTGCCAGTAGTATGGGCAGGCCCCAGCATTTT. Translation gives CASSMGRPQHF. This rearrangement joins TRBV19 to TRBJ1-5; D gene unclear. CDR3 length: 11 amino acids. V lost 3 bases, J lost 9 bases, and 6 bases lay in between. Germline loops: CDR1 LNHDA, CDR2 SQIVND (reference sequence).

The chain combines TRBV3-1 (or the pseudogene TRBV3-2) with TRBJ1-6; TRBD1 matches 7 bases. This CDR3 has 15 residues. Germline V gene lookup returns CDR1 LGHDT and CDR2 YNNKEL (reference sequence). With 7 bases clipped from V and 11 bases from J, the junction kept 14 bases outside the gene matches. CDR3: CASTSSGTETAPLHF. CDR3 coding DNA: TGTGCCAGCACGAGCTCCGGGACAGAAACTGCACCCCTCCACTTT.

This chain connects TRBV29-1 to TRBJ1-2; D is undetermined. This CDR3 spans 11 amino acids. V lost 6 bases, J lost 0 bases, and 5 bases lay in between. CDR1 is SQVTM, CDR2 ANQGSEA, per germline. This chain's CDR3 is CSVTSNYGYTF. DNA for the CDR3: TGCAGCGTAACTTCTAACTATGGCTACACCTTC.

The chain links TRBV7-2 to TRBJ2-1; 7 bases are a match to TRBD2. Germline V gene lookup returns CDR1 SGHTA and CDR2 FQGNSA. CDR3 length: 15 residues. V was clipped by 0 bases and J by 3 bases; unmatched bases: 2. The CDR3 reads CASSLASGFYNEQFF. CDR3 sequence (DNA): TGTGCCAGCAGCTTAGCTAGCGGGTTCTACAATGAGCAGTTCTTC.

The chain employs TRBV14 and TRBJ2-2, with a weak D call TRBD1 (6 bases). The CDR3 extends over 15 amino acids. Germline V gene data show CDR1 as SGHDN and CDR2 as FVKESK. Between the trimmed V and J ends, which lost 4 bases and 2 bases, there was a span of 11 bases. The CDR3 region is CASSLRQANTGELFF. Here the CDR3 DNA reads TGTGCCAGCAGCCTCCGACAGGCTAACACCGGGGAGCTGTTTTTT. The whole variable domain, remainder taken from reference TRBV14 and TRBJ2-2, is EAGVTQFPSHSVIEKGQTVTLRCDPISGHDNLYWYRRVMGKEIKFLLHFVKESKQDESGMPNNRFLAERTGGTYSTLKVQPAELEDSGVYFCASSLRQANTGELFFGEGSRLTVL.

This sequence joins TRBV6-6 and TRBJ1-5, with no clear D. V was cut by 5 bases and J by 5 bases, with 7 bases left in between. Germline CDR1 is MNHNY and CDR2 is SVGAGI (reference sequence). The CDR3 has 12 amino acids. The chain's CDR3 is CASSDGDQPQHF. The CDR3 nucleotides are TGTGCCAGCAGTGACGGGGATCAGCCCCAGCATTTT.

This clone was found once. The J gene is TRBJ1-4, the V gene TRBV6-6, with D possibly TRBD1 on 6 matching bases. The V gene's germline CDR1 is MNHNY and CDR2 SVGAGI (reference sequence). The CDR3 covers 13 residues. V lost 10 bases, J lost 0 bases, and 9 bases lay in between. The CDR3 sequence is CATPGATNEKLFF. The CDR3, as DNA: TGTGCCACCCCAGGGGCAACTAATGAAAAACTGTTTTTT.

This clone was seen once. This chain connects TRBV5-1 to TRBJ2-1; 9 nucleotides agree with TRBD2. V dropped 5 bases and J dropped 5; count of bases not matched to a gene: 5. Germline CDR1 reads SGHRS; CDR2 reads YFSETQ. The CDR3 runs 14 residues. The DNA of the CDR3 is TGCGCCAGCAGTGGCGGGGGGGGAGACAATGAGCAGTTCTTC. Its translation: CASSGGGGDNEQFF. Together with reference TRBV5-1 and TRBJ2-1, the CDR3 gives the full variable domain: KAGVTQTPRYLIKTRGQQVTLSCSPISGHRSVSWYQQTPGQGLQFLFEYFSETQRNKGNFPGRFSGRQFSNSRSEMNVSTLELGDSALYLCASSGGGGDNEQFFGPGTRLTVL.

The chain carries TRBV5-4 and TRBJ2-1, with D possibly being TRBD1 (6 bases). Germline V gives CDR1 SGHNT, CDR2 YYREEE (reference sequence). The CDR3 length is 15 residues. The ends were cut back, 2 bases at V and 0 bases at J, with 9 bases in the middle. The CDR3: CASSFGTSSYNEQFF. CDR3 bases: TGTGCCAGCAGCTTTGGGACAAGCTCCTACAATGAGCAGTTCTTC.

This rearrangement joins TRBV6-6 to TRBJ1-1, with D possibly being TRBD1 (5 bases). CDR1 is MNHNY and CDR2 is SVGAGI in the germline V gene (reference sequence). Deletions cut 6 bases from V and 3 bases from J, with 11 bases between. The CDR3 sequence is 13 residues long. The CDR3 is CASRDSGDTEAFF. The DNA of the CDR3 is TGTGCCAGCAGAGACTCGGGGGACACTGAAGCTTTCTTT.

This clone has only a few counts. Within the sample, other DNA sequences also encode this same CDR3. The CDR3 DNA sequence: TGTGCCAGCAGTCCGCTAGCGGGAGACAGCTACGAGCAGTACTTC. Encoded protein: CASSPLAGDSYEQYF. V gene TRBV27 combines with J gene TRBJ2-7; 10 bases align to TRBD2. Germline CDR1 reads MNHEY; CDR2 reads SMNVEV (reference sequence). This CDR3 is built from 15 residues. Unmatched junction bases numbered 7, after V lost 5 bases and J lost 3 bases.

The chain couples TRBV6-4 to TRBJ2-6, with 9 bases aligning to TRBD1. The germline V gene has CDR1 MRHNA and CDR2 SNTAGT. V shed 4 bases and J 1 base; nucleotides not matched to a gene: 2. The CDR3 spans 16 residues. CDR3 in amino acids: CASSGQGESGANVLTF. The DNA of the CDR3 is TGTGCCAGCAGTGGACAGGGGGAGTCTGGGGCCAACGTCCTGACTTTC.

This clone was observed at least ten times. The chain links TRBV5-1 to TRBJ2-2; D unclear. Trimming stripped 0 bases from V and 7 bases from J, with 10 bases between. The germline V gene has CDR1 SGHRS and CDR2 YFSETQ. The CDR3 extends over 14 amino acids. The CDR3 loop reads CASSLDPTGGELFF. CDR3 DNA sequence: TGCGCCAGCAGCTTGGATCCTACGGGCGGGGAGCTGTTTTTT.

The chain is built from TRBV7-8 and TRBJ2-5; 8 bases map to TRBD2. CDR3 length equals 16 residues. CDR1 and CDR2 (germline): SGHVS, FQNEAQ. Trimming took 5 bases from V and 1 from J; bases not matched to a gene: 9. The CDR3 DNA is TGTGCCAGCAGCGATAACGTAGCGGGATTCCAAGAGACCCAGTACTTC. Translating gives CASSDNVAGFQETQYF.

This clone came up a few times. The chain employs TRBV18 and TRBJ1-1; a weak D match, TRBD1 (6 bases). V lost 6 bases and J lost 1, with 15 bases in between. This CDR3 spans 15 amino acids. Germline CDR1 and CDR2: KGHSH and LQKENI. CDR3 sequence (DNA): TGTGCCAGCTCGCCAGACGGACAGTGGAACACTGAAGCTTTCTTT. It specifies CASSPDGQWNTEAFF.